What follows describes a single T cell receptor beta chain. The V end lost 6 bases, the J end lost 9 bases, and 12 bases lay between the germline ends. CDR3 length: 12 residues. CDR1 and CDR2 from the germline V gene are WSHSY and SAAADI. The table came from immunoSEQ multiplex PCR; TCRdb's copy has only in-frame clones and leaves some out. The repertoire holds some 220,000 clones, with roughly 85% as singletons. These data come from a study of blood T cell repertoires in COVID-19. In the study overall: Sample material is recorded as cDNA or gDNA derived from T cells, B-cell-depleted T cells, or PBMCs.

This TCR was recovered from a man in his fifties with COVID-19, enrolled during active disease. Material for sequencing was peripheral blood. The rearrangement joins TRBV10-2 to TRBJ2-1; D not resolved. CDR3 bases: TGCGCCAGCAGCATGGCTAGGTTTGAGCAGTTCTTC. It yields the protein CASSMARFEQFF.